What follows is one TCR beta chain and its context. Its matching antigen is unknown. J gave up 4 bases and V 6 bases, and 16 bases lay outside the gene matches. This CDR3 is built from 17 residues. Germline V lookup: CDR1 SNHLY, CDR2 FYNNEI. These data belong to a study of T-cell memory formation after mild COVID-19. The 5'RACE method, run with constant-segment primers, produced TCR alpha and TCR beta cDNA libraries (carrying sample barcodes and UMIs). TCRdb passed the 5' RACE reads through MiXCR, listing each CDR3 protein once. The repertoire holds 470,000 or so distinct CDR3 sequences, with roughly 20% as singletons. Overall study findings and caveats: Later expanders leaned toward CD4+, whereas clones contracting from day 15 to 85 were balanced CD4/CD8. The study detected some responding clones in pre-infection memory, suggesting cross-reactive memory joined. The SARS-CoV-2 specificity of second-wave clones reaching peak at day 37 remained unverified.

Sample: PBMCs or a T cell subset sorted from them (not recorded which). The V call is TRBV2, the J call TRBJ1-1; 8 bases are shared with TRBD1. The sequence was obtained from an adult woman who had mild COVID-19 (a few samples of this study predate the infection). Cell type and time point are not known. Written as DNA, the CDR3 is TGTGCCAGCAGGGCGCTAGGGACAGGTAATAGGATCACTGAAGCTTTCTTT. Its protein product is CASRALGTGNRITEAFF. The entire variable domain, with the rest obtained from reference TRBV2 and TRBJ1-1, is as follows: EPEVTQTPSHQVTQMGQEVILRCVPISNHLYFYWYRQILGQKVEFLVSFYNNEISEKSEIFDDQFSVERPDGSNFTLKIRSTKLEDSAMYFCASRALGTGNRITEAFFGQGTRLTVV.